These T cell receptor beta chains were read from a single sample in a study of OX40 agonist ivuxolimab in advanced cancers. Produced via immunoSEQ multiplex PCR; TCRdb's table is partial and in-frame only. Of some 61,000 clones in the sample, around 89% were seen once. The starting material was CD4+ or CD8+ T cells sorted from blood, obtained in a trial of the OX40 agonist ivuxolimab. The receptors originated from an adult with an advanced solid tumor such as melanoma, head and neck, liver or kidney cancer. CDR3s include the opening cysteine and the closing phenylalanine or tryptophan. The D gene is left open where the match is weak. Not all rows give a size; the values are once, few, many and, for expanded clones, a class.

size: -; D: TRBD1; J: TRBJ2-3; V: TRBV6-6; CDR3: CASTNRDRGDVTQYF; DNA: TGTGCCAGCACCAACCGGGACAGGGGAGATGTTACGCAGTATTTT
size: -; D: TRBD1; J: TRBJ2-3; V: TRBV7-2; CDR3: CASSQGADTQYF; DNA: TGTGCCAGCAGCCAGGGGGCAGATACGCAGTATTTT
size: once; D: -; J: TRBJ2-2; V: TRBV5-1; CDR3: CASSRFQGVNTGELFF; DNA: TGCGCCAGCAGCCGTTTCCAGGGCGTGAACACCGGGGAGCTGTTTTTT
size: -; D: TRBD1; J: TRBJ1-4; V: TRBV18; CDR3: CASHRGSNEKLFF; DNA: TGTGCCAGCCACAGGGGTAGTAATGAAAAACTGTTTTTT
size: -; D: -; J: TRBJ1-2; V: TRBV28; CDR3: CASSFAGAGYTF; DNA: TGTGCCAGCAGTTTTGCCGGGGCTGGCTACACCTTC
size: -; D: TRBD2; J: TRBJ2-7; V: TRBV11-2; CDR3: CASSLGVLAGTYEQYF; DNA: TGTGCCAGCAGCTTAGGGGTTCTAGCGGGAACCTACGAGCAGTACTTC
size: -; D: TRBD1; J: TRBJ2-7; V: TRBV29-1; CDR3: CSVRTGGSEQYF; DNA: TGCAGCGTTCGTACAGGGGGCAGCGAGCAGTACTTC
size: -; D: -; J: TRBJ1-1; V: TRBV5-1; CDR3: CASSAEGEDTEAFF; DNA: TGCGCCAGCAGCGCAGAAGGGGAAGACACTGAAGCTTTCTTT
size: -; D: -; J: TRBJ2-5; V: TRBV19; CDR3: CASSISLGRETQYF; DNA: TGTGCCAGTAGTATAAGTCTGGGGCGAGAGACCCAGTACTTC
size: once; D: -; J: TRBJ1-2; V: TRBV6-6; CDR3: CASRRTADGIGGYTF; DNA: TGTGCCAGCAGACGTACCGCGGACGGTATCGGCGGCTACACCTTC
size: -; D: TRBD2; J: TRBJ2-5; V: TRBV10-3; CDR3: CAISGGVAGVTQYF; DNA: TGTGCCATCAGTGGGGGGGTAGCGGGCGTAACCCAGTACTTC
size: -; D: -; J: TRBJ2-7; V: TRBV7-3; CDR3: CASSPPATPPYEQYF; DNA: TGTGCCAGCAGCCCTCCAGCGACCCCTCCCTACGAGCAGTACTTC
size: -; D: -; J: TRBJ2-3; V: TRBV7-6; CDR3: CASSPGRWRLTDTQYF; DNA: TGTGCCAGCAGCCCCGGGCGGTGGAGACTTACAGATACGCAGTATTTT
size: -; D: -; J: TRBJ1-5; V: TRBV6-1; CDR3: CASSQAGPQHF; DNA: TGTGCCAGCAGTCAAGCGGGGCCCCAGCATTTT
size: -; D: -; J: TRBJ2-1; V: TRBV14; CDR3: CASSPLGQYNEQFF; DNA: TGTGCCAGCAGCCCTCTGGGCCAGTACAATGAGCAGTTCTTC
size: -; D: -; J: TRBJ2-1; V: TRBV27; CDR3: CASSQPPTYLQFF; DNA: TGTGCCAGCAGTCAACCTCCGACTTACTTGCAGTTCTTC
size: -; D: -; J: TRBJ1-1; V: TRBV2; CDR3: CASSEGVGAFF; DNA: TGTGCCAGCAGTGAAGGGGTCGGAGCTTTCTTT
size: -; D: TRBD2; J: TRBJ2-1; V: TRBV25-1; CDR3: CASSAGLAVSSYNEQFF; DNA: TGTGCCAGCAGTGCCGGACTAGCGGTGAGCTCCTACAATGAGCAGTTCTTC
size: -; D: -; J: TRBJ2-7; V: TRBV28; CDR3: CASSLEWAYEQYF; DNA: TGTGCCAGCAGTTTAGAGTGGGCTTACGAGCAGTACTTC
size: once; D: -; J: TRBJ2-1; V: TRBV15; CDR3: CATSTRNEQFF; DNA: TGTGCCACCAGCACGCGCAATGAGCAGTTCTTC
size: -; D: TRBD2; J: TRBJ2-7; V: TRBV7-2; CDR3: CASSPEGLAREQYF; DNA: TGTGCCAGCAGCCCAGAGGGACTAGCGAGGGAGCAGTACTTC
size: -; D: -; J: TRBJ2-7; V: TRBV4-1; CDR3: CASSQSGSQYF; DNA: TGCGCCAGCAGCCAGAGCGGGTCCCAGTACTTC
size: -; D: -; J: TRBJ1-1; V: TRBV6-1; CDR3: CASSAQGFTEAFF; DNA: TGTGCCAGCAGTGCTCAGGGGTTCACTGAAGCTTTCTTT
size: -; D: -; J: TRBJ2-1; V: TRBV19; CDR3: CASKRTEGTYNEQFF; DNA: TGTGCCAGTAAGCGGACAGAAGGCACCTACAATGAGCAGTTCTTC
size: -; D: TRBD1; J: TRBJ2-7; V: TRBV19; CDR3: CASRNPGQGYEQYF; DNA: TGTGCCAGTAGGAACCCGGGACAGGGGTACGAGCAGTACTTC
size: few; D: TRBD1; J: TRBJ2-1; V: TRBV5-1; CDR3: CASSRTTGGAYNEQFF; DNA: TGCGCCAGCAGCCGCACAACAGGGGGCGCCTACAATGAGCAGTTCTTC
size: -; D: -; J: TRBJ2-1; V: TRBV7-2; CDR3: CASAPGRDSYNEQFF; DNA: TGTGCCAGCGCCCCCGGGCGGGACAGTTACAATGAGCAGTTCTTC
size: -; D: TRBD2; J: TRBJ2-4; V: TRBV29-1; CDR3: CSVELGGRAKNIQYF; DNA: TGCAGCGTTGAACTGGGAGGGAGGGCCAAAAACATTCAGTACTTC
size: -; D: -; J: TRBJ1-4; V: TRBV2; CDR3: CASRGEDTTEKLFF; DNA: TGTGCCAGCAGGGGGGAGGACACGACTGAAAAACTGTTTTTT
size: -; D: -; J: TRBJ1-2; V: TRBV18; CDR3: CASSTYLNYGYTF; DNA: TGTGCCAGCTCAACCTACCTTAACTATGGCTACACCTTC
size: -; D: TRBD2; J: TRBJ2-7; V: TRBV11-2; CDR3: CASSLASGRAVYEQYF; DNA: TGTGCCAGCAGCTTGGCTAGCGGGAGGGCCGTCTACGAGCAGTACTTC
size: -; D: TRBD2; J: TRBJ2-7; V: TRBV7-2; CDR3: CASSPLGLAGDGGQYF; DNA: TGTGCCAGCAGCCCGCTGGGACTAGCGGGAGACGGCGGGCAGTACTTC
size: once; D: -; J: TRBJ1-2; V: TRBV14; CDR3: CASSQVVGYGYTF; DNA: TGTGCCAGCAGCCAAGTGGTGGGCTATGGCTACACCTTC
size: -; D: -; J: TRBJ2-2; V: TRBV5-1; CDR3: CASSEGANTGELFF; DNA: TGCGCCAGCAGCGAGGGGGCGAACACCGGGGAGCTGTTTTTT
size: -; D: -; J: TRBJ1-1; V: TRBV11-2; CDR3: CASSTPRRIEAFF; DNA: TGTGCCAGCAGCACACCCAGGAGAATTGAAGCTTTCTTT
size: -; D: -; J: TRBJ1-1; V: TRBV15; CDR3: CATSTELNTEAFF; DNA: TGTGCCACCAGCACTGAGTTGAACACTGAAGCTTTCTTT
size: -; D: -; J: TRBJ1-2; V: TRBV9; CDR3: CASSVVGSQLYGYTF; DNA: TGTGCCAGCAGCGTAGTGGGCAGCCAACTCTATGGCTACACCTTC
size: -; D: -; J: TRBJ1-1; V: TRBV9; CDR3: CASSVDRDMNTEAFF; DNA: TGTGCCAGCAGCGTTGACAGAGACATGAACACTGAAGCTTTCTTT
size: -; D: -; J: TRBJ2-7; V: TRBV29-1; CDR3: CSVDTGEGLYEQYF; DNA: TGCAGCGTTGATACAGGGGAGGGTCTCTACGAGCAGTACTTC
size: few; D: TRBD1; J: TRBJ1-2; V: TRBV5-8; CDR3: CASSLVLLFEGAPDGYTF; DNA: TGTGCCAGCAGCTTGGTTCTACTCTTCGAGGGGGCGCCGGATGGCTACACCTTC
size: -; D: TRBD2; J: TRBJ2-1; V: TRBV10-3; CDR3: CAIMAGVQNEQFF; DNA: TGTGCCATCATGGCGGGAGTTCAGAATGAGCAGTTCTTC
size: -; D: TRBD2; J: TRBJ2-3; V: TRBV9; CDR3: CASSVRASGSYADTQYF; DNA: TGTGCCAGCAGCGTAAGGGCTAGCGGGAGTTACGCAGATACGCAGTATTTT
size: -; D: -; J: TRBJ2-3; V: TRBV15; CDR3: CATRSSGARTDTQYF; DNA: TGTGCCACCCGATCCAGCGGCGCCCGGACAGATACGCAGTATTTT
size: -; D: TRBD1; J: TRBJ2-5; V: TRBV5-1; CDR3: CASSFNTGTGMETQYF; DNA: TGCGCCAGCAGCTTCAACACCGGGACAGGAATGGAGACCCAGTACTTC
size: -; D: -; J: TRBJ2-3; V: TRBV27; CDR3: CASSYNIGTDTQYF; DNA: TGTGCCAGCAGTTATAACATAGGCACAGATACGCAGTATTTT
size: -; D: TRBD1; J: TRBJ1-1; V: TRBV29-1; CDR3: CSVEDQGARTEAFF; DNA: TGCAGCGTTGAAGATCAGGGGGCTCGGACTGAAGCTTTCTTT
size: once; D: -; J: TRBJ2-1; V: TRBV5-1; CDR3: CASSSDLRGAGNEQFF; DNA: TGCGCCAGCAGCTCCGACCTCCGCGGTGCCGGGAATGAGCAGTTCTTC
size: once; D: TRBD1; J: TRBJ1-1; V: TRBV28; CDR3: CASSYPLTGGDTEAFF; DNA: TGTGCCAGCAGTTATCCTTTGACAGGGGGAGACACTGAAGCTTTCTTT